Ten or more counts support the clone carrying this T cell receptor beta chain. Its cognate antigen is unknown. This specimen comes from a study of T cells in Graves' hyperthyroidism and ophthalmopathy. Study-wide findings and caveats: Most clonotypes that expanded in the thyroid above 0.001 also showed up in blood. Model-based prediction identified ophthalmopathy a median around 6.5 months prior to its onset.

Amplification targeted TCR beta CDR3 regions from RNA transcripts. The primer set for the first-round RT-PCR of the TCR CDR3 was HTBI. TCRdb passed the multiplex PCR reads through MiXCR, listing each CDR3 protein once. The sample includes tens of thousands of distinct CDR3 sequences, around 50% of them seen just once. V gave up 8 bases and J gave up 7 bases; unmatched junction bases: 7. Germline V gene data show CDR1 as SQVTM and CDR2 as ANQGSEA. The CDR3 is 14 residues long. Diagnoses rested on clinical symptoms, serum thyroxine and TRAb, thyroid ultrasound and orbital computed tomography. The chain links TRBV29-1 to TRBJ2-1; 14 bases align to TRBD2. The sequenced sample consisted of blood. This sequence originates from a woman between 55 and 75 years old with Graves' ophthalmopathy. The CDR3 here is CSIRLAGGQNEQFF. The CDR3 DNA reads as TGCAGCATCCGACTAGCGGGGGGGCAAAATGAGCAGTTCTTC.